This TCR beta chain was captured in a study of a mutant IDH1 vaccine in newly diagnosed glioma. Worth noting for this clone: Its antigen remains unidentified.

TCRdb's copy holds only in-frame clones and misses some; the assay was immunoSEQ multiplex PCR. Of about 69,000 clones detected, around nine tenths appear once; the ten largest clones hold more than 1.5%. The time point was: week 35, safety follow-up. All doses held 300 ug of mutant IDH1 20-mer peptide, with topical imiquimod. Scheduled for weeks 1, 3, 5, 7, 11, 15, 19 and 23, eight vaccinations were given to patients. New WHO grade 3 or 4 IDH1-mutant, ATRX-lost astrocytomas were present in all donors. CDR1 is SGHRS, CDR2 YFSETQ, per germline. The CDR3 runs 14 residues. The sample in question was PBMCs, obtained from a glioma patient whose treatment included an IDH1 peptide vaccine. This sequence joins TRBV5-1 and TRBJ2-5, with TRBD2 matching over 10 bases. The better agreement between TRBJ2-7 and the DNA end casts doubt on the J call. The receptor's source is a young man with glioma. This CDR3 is CASSWSSGSYEQYF. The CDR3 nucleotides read TGCGCCAGCAGCTGGTCTAGCGGGAGCTACGAGCAGTACTTC.